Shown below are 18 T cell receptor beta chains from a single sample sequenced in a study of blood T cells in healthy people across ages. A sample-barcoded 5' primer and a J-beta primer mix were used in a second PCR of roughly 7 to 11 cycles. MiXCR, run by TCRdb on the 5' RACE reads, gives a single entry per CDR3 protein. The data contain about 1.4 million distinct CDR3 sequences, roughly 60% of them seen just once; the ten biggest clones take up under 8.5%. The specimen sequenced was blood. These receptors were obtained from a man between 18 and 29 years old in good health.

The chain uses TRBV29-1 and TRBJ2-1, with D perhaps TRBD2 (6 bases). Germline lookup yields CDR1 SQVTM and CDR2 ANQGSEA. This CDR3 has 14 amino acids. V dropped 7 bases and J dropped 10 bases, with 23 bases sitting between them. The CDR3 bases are TGCAGCGCTGCGACTAGTTTGGGACGAGCGGAGCAGTTCTTC. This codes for CSAATSLGRAEQFF.

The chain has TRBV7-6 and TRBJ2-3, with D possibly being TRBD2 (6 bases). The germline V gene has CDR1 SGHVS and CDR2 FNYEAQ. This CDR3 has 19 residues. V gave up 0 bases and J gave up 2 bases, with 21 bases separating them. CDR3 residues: CASSLAMYWGDRNTDTQYF. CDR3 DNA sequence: TGTGCCAGCAGCTTAGCGATGTATTGGGGGGACCGAAACACAGATACGCAGTATTTT. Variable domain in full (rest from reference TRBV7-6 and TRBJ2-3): GAGVSQSPRYKVTKRGQDVALRCDPISGHVSLYWYRQALGQGPEFLTYFNYEAQQDKSGLPNDRFSAERPEGSISTLTIQRTEQRDSAMYRCASSLAMYWGDRNTDTQYFGPGTRLTVL.

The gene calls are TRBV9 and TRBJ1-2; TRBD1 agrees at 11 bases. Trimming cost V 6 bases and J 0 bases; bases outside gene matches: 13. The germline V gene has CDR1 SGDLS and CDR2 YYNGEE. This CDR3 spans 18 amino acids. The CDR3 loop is CASMGLGQGASANYGYTF. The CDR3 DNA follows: TGTGCCAGCATGGGGCTCGGACAGGGGGCGAGTGCTAACTATGGCTACACCTTC. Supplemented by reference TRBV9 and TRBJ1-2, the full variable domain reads DSGVTQTPKHLITATGQRVTLRCSPRSGDLSVYWYQQSLDQGLQFLIQYYNGEERAKGNILERFSAQQFPDLHSELNLSSLELGDSALYFCASMGLGQGASANYGYTFGSGTRLTVV.

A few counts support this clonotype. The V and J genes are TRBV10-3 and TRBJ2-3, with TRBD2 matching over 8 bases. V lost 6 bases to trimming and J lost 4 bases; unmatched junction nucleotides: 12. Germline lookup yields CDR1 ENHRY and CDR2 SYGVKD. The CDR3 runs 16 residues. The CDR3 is CAIRQTSGGPPDTQYF. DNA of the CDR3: TGTGCCATCAGGCAAACTAGCGGAGGTCCTCCAGATACGCAGTATTTT.

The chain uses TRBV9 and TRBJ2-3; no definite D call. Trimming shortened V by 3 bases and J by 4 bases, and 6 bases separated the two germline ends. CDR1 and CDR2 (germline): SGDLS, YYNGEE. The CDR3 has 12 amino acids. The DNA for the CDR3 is TGTGCCAGCAGCGGCGACTCAGATACGCAGTATTTT. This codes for CASSGDSDTQYF.

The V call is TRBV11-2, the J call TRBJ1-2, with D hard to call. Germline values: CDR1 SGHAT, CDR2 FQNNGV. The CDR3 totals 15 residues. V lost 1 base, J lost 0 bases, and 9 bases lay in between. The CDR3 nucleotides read TGTGCCAGCAGCTTAGCCTTCCGGCCTAACTATGGCTACACCTTC. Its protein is CASSLAFRPNYGYTF. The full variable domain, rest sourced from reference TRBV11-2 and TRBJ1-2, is EAGVAQSPRYKIIEKRQSVAFWCNPISGHATLYWYQQILGQGPKLLIQFQNNGVVDDSQLPKDRFSAERLKGVDSTLKIQPAKLEDSAVYLCASSLAFRPNYGYTFGSGTRLTVV.

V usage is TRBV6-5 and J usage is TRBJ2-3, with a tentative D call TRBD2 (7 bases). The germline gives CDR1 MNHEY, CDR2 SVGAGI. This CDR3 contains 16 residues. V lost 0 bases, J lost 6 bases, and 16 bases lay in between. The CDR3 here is CASSYSGGGLRDTQYF. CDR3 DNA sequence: TGTGCCAGCAGTTACTCGGGGGGGGGGCTGAGGGATACGCAGTATTTT.

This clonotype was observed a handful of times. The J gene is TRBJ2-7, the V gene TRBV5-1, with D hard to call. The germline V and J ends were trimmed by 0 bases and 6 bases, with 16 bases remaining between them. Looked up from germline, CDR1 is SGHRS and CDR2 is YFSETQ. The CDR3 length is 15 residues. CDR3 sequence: CASSLAIGFKGEQYF. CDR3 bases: TGCGCCAGCAGCTTGGCCATCGGGTTCAAGGGCGAGCAGTACTTC.

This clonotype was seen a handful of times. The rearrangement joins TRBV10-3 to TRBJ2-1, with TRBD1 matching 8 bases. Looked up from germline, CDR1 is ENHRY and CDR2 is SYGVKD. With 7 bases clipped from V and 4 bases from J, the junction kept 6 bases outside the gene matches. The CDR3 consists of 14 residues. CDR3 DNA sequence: TGTGCCATCACCGGGACAGGCGTTTACAATGAGCAGTTCTTC. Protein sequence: CAITGTGVYNEQFF.

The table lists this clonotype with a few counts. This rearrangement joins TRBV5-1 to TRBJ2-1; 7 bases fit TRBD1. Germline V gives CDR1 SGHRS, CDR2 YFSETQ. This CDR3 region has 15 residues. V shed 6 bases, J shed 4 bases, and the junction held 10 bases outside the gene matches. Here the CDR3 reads CASTQESDRYNEQFF. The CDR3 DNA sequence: TGCGCCAGCACCCAGGAATCGGACAGGTACAATGAGCAGTTCTTC.

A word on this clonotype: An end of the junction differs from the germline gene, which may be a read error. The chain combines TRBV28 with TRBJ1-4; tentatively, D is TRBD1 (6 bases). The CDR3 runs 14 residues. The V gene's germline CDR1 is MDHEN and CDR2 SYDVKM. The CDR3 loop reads CTSRSTGSGEKLFF. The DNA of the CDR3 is TGTACCAGTCGCTCCACAGGGTCTGGCGAAAAACTGTTTTTT.

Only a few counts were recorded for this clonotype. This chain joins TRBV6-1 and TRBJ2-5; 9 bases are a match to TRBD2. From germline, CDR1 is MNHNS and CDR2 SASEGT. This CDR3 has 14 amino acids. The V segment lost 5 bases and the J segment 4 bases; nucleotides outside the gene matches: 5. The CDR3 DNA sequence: TGTGCCAGCAGTCGACTAGCGGCGGGAGAGACCCAGTACTTC. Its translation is CASSRLAAGETQYF.

The CDR3 sequence: CASMVGGADMANYGYTF. CDR3 coding DNA: TGTGCCAGCATGGTTGGGGGTGCTGATATGGCTAACTATGGCTACACCTTC. The V and J genes are TRBV2 and TRBJ1-2; D might be TRBD1 (5 bases). The CDR3 runs 17 residues. Between the trimmed V and J ends, which lost 7 bases and 0 bases, there was a span of 21 bases. Germline V gene lookup returns CDR1 SNHLY and CDR2 FYNNEI. Full variable domain (remainder filled in from reference TRBV2 and TRBJ1-2): EPEVTQTPSHQVTQMGQEVILRCVPISNHLYFYWYRQILGQKVEFLVSFYNNEISEKSEIFDDQFSVERPDGSNFTLKIRSTKLEDSAMYFCASMVGGADMANYGYTFGSGTRLTVV.

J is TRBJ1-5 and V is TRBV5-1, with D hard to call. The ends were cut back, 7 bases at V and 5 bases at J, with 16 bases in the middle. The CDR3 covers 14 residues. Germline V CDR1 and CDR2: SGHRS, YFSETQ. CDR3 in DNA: TGCGCCAGCTCCGACGGGGATGGGGATCAGCCCCAGCATTTT. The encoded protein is CASSDGDGDQPQHF.

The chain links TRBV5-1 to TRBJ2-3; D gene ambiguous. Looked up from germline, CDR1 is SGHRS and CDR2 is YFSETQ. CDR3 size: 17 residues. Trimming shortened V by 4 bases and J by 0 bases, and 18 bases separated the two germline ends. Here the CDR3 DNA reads TGCGCCAGCAGCCCTGTTGGCGCGTTCCTCAGCACAGATACGCAGTATTTT. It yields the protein CASSPVGAFLSTDTQYF.

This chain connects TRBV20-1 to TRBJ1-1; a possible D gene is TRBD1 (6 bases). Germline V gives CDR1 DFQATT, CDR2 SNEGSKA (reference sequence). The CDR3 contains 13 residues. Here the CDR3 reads CICNFRGDTEAFF. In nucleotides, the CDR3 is TGCATTTGCAATTTCAGGGGAGACACTGAAGCTTTCTTT.

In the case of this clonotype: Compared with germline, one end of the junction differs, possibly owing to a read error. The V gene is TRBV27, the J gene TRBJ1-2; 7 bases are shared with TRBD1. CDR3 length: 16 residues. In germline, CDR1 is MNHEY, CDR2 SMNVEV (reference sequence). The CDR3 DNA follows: TGCGCCAGCAGCCCAGCCAGGACAGGATATAACTATGGCTACACCTTC. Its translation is CASSPARTGYNYGYTF.

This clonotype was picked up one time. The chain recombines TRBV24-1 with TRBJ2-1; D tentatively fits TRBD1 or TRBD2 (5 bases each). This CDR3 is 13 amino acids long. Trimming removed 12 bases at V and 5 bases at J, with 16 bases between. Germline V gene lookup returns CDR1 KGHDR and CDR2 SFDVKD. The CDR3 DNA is TGTGCCTGTCGACCGGGGACCCACAATGAGCAGTTCTTC. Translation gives CACRPGTHNEQFF.